This is a list of T cell receptor beta chains from one sample in a study of T cells in Graves' hyperthyroidism and ophthalmopathy. From the multiplex PCR reads, TCRdb called clonotypes with MiXCR, one entry per CDR3 protein. Of about 290,000 distinct CDR3 sequences detected, around 15% appear once; the ten largest clones hold more than 30%. Source material: blood. The receptors come from a woman in her fifties or sixties with Graves' hyperthyroidism that later progressed to Graves' ophthalmopathy. Both conserved end residues are part of each CDR3. The order of the fields is D gene, V gene, clone size, CDR3 length, J gene, CDR3 protein, CDR3 DNA. The D gene is left open where the match is weak. Not every row has a clone size; where given, it reads once, few, many or a size class.

TRBD1	TRBV27	many	14	TRBJ2-2	CASTDRGMTGELFF	TGTGCCAGCACTGACAGGGGAATGACCGGGGAGCTGTTTTTT
.	TRBV11-2	once	16	TRBJ2-2	CASSLVVGRRTGELFF	TGTGCCAGCAGCTTAGTAGTAGGCCGCAGAACCGGGGAGCTGTTTTTT
.	TRBV19	many	11	TRBJ2-1	CASSRAGEQFF	TGTGCCAGTAGTAGAGCGGGTGAGCAGTTCTTC
.	TRBV5-1	many	13	TRBJ2-3	CASSLRTEDTQYF	TGCGCCAGCAGCCTTAGGACTGAAGATACGCAGTATTTT
.	TRBV6-1	many	17	TRBJ2-3	CASSDSRIGMSPDTQYF	TGTGCCAGCAGCGACTCCCGGATCGGGATGAGCCCAGATACGCAGTATTTT
TRBD2	TRBV27	many	16	TRBJ2-7	CASTRVASGATYEQYF	TGTGCCAGCACCCGCGTGGCTAGCGGAGCTACCTACGAGCAGTACTTC
TRBD2	TRBV20-1	many	16	TRBJ2-1	CSATHPLSGNSNEQFF	TGCAGTGCTACCCATCCCCTTAGCGGGAACAGCAATGAGCAGTTCTTC
.	TRBV20-1	.	13	TRBJ2-7	CSARNSGIYEQYF	TGCAGTGCTAGGAACTCAGGGATCTACGAGCAGTACTTC
TRBD2	TRBV20-1	many	16	TRBJ2-3	CSALKGLVRSTDTQYF	TGCAGTGCCCTAAAGGGACTAGTTAGGAGCACAGATACGCAGTATTTT
.	TRBV20-1	many	13	TRBJ2-3	CSAGDTDTDTQYF	TGCAGTGCTGGGGATACGGACACAGATACGCAGTATTTT
.	TRBV28	many	15	TRBJ2-1	CASSLVRRGYNEQFF	TGTGCCAGCAGTTTAGTACGGCGGGGATACAATGAGCAGTTCTTC
.	TRBV18	few	12	TRBJ2-7	CAGSPWADEQYF	TGTGCCGGCTCACCATGGGCTGACGAGCAGTACTTC
TRBD2	TRBV14	.	17	TRBJ2-5	CASSQDGPLAGVETQYF	TGTGCCAGCAGCCAAGATGGCCCCCTAGCGGGAGTGGAGACCCAGTACTTC
.	TRBV20-1	many	14	TRBJ2-7	CSAGISGISYEQYF	TGCAGTGCCGGGATCTCAGGGATATCCTACGAGCAGTACTTC
.	TRBV7-9	.	13	TRBJ2-2	CASSLGSAGELFF	TGTGCCAGCAGCTTAGGGTCGGCCGGGGAGCTGTTTTTT
.	TRBV18	many	14	TRBJ2-1	CASSLTEGANEQFF	TGTGCCAGCTCACTAACGGAAGGAGCGAATGAGCAGTTCTTC
TRBD2	TRBV5-1	many	14	TRBJ2-3	CASSNPAGEDTQYF	TGCGCCAGCAGCAACCCAGCGGGAGAAGATACGCAGTATTTT
.	TRBV7-9	many	16	TRBJ1-4	CASSLYVHRRDEKLFF	TGTGCCAGCAGCTTATATGTTCACAGAAGAGATGAAAAACTGTTTTTT
.	TRBV25-1	few	12	TRBJ1-2	CASSDGRYGYTF	TGTGCCAGCAGTGACGGAAGATATGGCTACACCTTC
TRBD1	TRBV5-1	many	15	TRBJ1-1	CASSSWDRGSSEAFF	TGCGCCAGCAGCTCGTGGGACAGGGGGAGTTCTGAAGCTTTCTTT
.	TRBV20-1	.	11	TRBJ2-3	CSATTADTQYF	TGCAGTGCTACAACTGCAGATACGCAGTATTTT
.	TRBV10-3	few	11	TRBJ2-7	CASKGGYEQYF	TGTGCCAGCAAAGGTGGCTACGAGCAGTACTTC
.	TRBV12-3/TRBV12-4	many	14	TRBJ2-3	CASSLGGRADTQYF	TGTGCCAGCAGTTTGGGGGGACGAGCAGATACGCAGTATTTT
TRBD2	TRBV5-5	many	13	TRBJ2-1	CASSRLAVHEQFF	TGTGCCAGCAGCAGACTAGCGGTACATGAGCAGTTCTTC
TRBD2	TRBV11-3	many	16	TRBJ2-2	CASSPSGSTYTGELFF	TGTGCCAGCAGCCCAAGCGGGAGTACGTACACCGGGGAGCTGTTTTTT
TRBD2	TRBV3-1	many	13	TRBJ2-7	CASSQGTSDEQYF	TGTGCCAGCAGCCAAGGGACTAGCGACGAGCAGTACTTC
.	TRBV18	many	14	TRBJ2-7	CASSPSERYYEQYF	TGTGCCAGCTCACCATCAGAACGGTACTACGAGCAGTACTTC
.	TRBV7-9	many	13	TRBJ1-5	CASSLGLDQPQHF	TGTGCCAGCAGCTTAGGGCTTGATCAGCCCCAGCATTTT
TRBD2	TRBV11-3	many	15	TRBJ2-1	CASSLAHGRAGEQFF	TGTGCCAGCAGCTTAGCACACGGGAGGGCAGGGGAGCAGTTCTTC
.	TRBV27	many	14	TRBJ1-2	CASSFNRDYYGYTF	TGTGCCAGCAGTTTCAACAGGGATTACTATGGCTACACCTTC
.	TRBV28	many	12	TRBJ2-4	CASSFRGGFQYF	TGTGCCAGCAGTTTCAGGGGAGGGTTTCAGTACTTC
TRBD2	TRBV29-1	.	16	TRBJ2-1	CSVPPRGLAGANEQFF	TGCAGCGTTCCGCCCCGCGGACTAGCGGGAGCGAATGAGCAGTTCTTC
TRBD1	TRBV2	.	15	TRBJ2-5	CASSRQGAPGETQYF	TGTGCCAGCAGTAGACAGGGGGCCCCTGGGGAGACCCAGTACTTC
TRBD2	TRBV2	.	15	TRBJ2-1	CASTMGLAGNDEQFF	TGTGCCAGCACTATGGGACTAGCGGGAAACGATGAGCAGTTCTTC
.	TRBV16	.	14	TRBJ2-7	CASSPRGGNYEQYF	TGTGCCAGCAGCCCCAGGGGCGGTAACTACGAGCAGTACTTC
.	TRBV6-1	few	12	TRBJ2-1	CASSDAVDEQFF	TGTGCCAGCAGTGACGCAGTGGATGAGCAGTTCTTC
.	TRBV12-3/TRBV12-4	many	12	TRBJ2-5	CASSNPSGTQYF	TGTGCCAGCAGTAACCCCAGCGGGACCCAGTACTTC
.	TRBV7-9	many	12	TRBJ2-7	CASSLGGAEQYF	TGTGCCAGCAGCTTAGGAGGGGCCGAGCAGTACTTC
TRBD1	TRBV7-2	many	18	TRBJ1-1	CASSFNMAGQKINTEAFF	TGTGCCAGCAGCTTTAATATGGCGGGACAGAAGATAAACACTGAAGCTTTCTTT
.	TRBV4-2	few	17	TRBJ2-2	CASSPLLGGGRTGELFF	TGTGCCAGCAGCCCCCTATTGGGTGGGGGTCGAACCGGGGAGCTGTTTTTT
.	TRBV3-1	.	14	TRBJ2-2	CASTPGSRTGELFF	TGTGCCAGCACCCCGGGTAGTCGCACCGGGGAGCTGTTTTTT
TRBD2	TRBV28	.	19	TRBJ2-1	CASSQLGLAGGRIYNEQFF	TGTGCCAGCAGTCAACTGGGACTAGCGGGAGGCAGGATTTACAATGAGCAGTTCTTC
.	TRBV2	.	15	TRBJ2-2	CAIDPGEGGTGELFF	TGTGCCATCGACCCGGGGGAGGGGGGCACCGGGGAGCTGTTTTTT
TRBD2	TRBV5-4	many	16	TRBJ2-1	CASSTQTSGIMNEQFF	TGTGCCAGCAGCACGCAGACTAGCGGGATTATGAATGAGCAGTTCTTC
TRBD1	TRBV11-2	many	16	TRBJ1-4	CASSLDGGGADEKLFF	TGTGCCAGCAGCTTAGATGGAGGGGGCGCGGATGAAAAACTGTTTTTT
.	TRBV30	many	14	TRBJ1-1	CAWGIRVGATEAFF	TGTGCCTGGGGTATCAGGGTCGGGGCCACTGAAGCTTTCTTT
.	TRBV20-1	many	14	TRBJ2-7	CSANGVRASYEQYF	TGCAGTGCTAATGGCGTCAGGGCTTCCTACGAGCAGTACTTC
.	TRBV6-6	many	15	TRBJ2-3	CASSYSSTARDTQYF	TGTGCCAGCAGTTACTCGAGTACGGCCCGGGATACGCAGTATTTT
TRBD1	TRBV28	.	17	TRBJ1-5	CASSNTGDRGRKETQHF	TGTGCCAGCAGCAATACCGGGGACAGGGGGCGTAAGGAGACCCAGCATTTT
TRBD2	TRBV7-9	many	15	TRBJ2-3	CASSPLAGGADTQYF	TGTGCCAGCAGTCCACTAGCGGGAGGTGCAGATACGCAGTATTTT
.	TRBV5-5	.	15	TRBJ2-3	CARNYRGGIADTQYF	TGTGCCAGGAACTATAGGGGCGGGATAGCAGATACGCAGTATTTT
TRBD1	TRBV10-2	few	15	TRBJ1-2	CASSESWGTGNGYTF	TGCGCCAGCAGTGAGTCGTGGGGGACAGGGAACGGCTACACCTTC
.	TRBV2	many	13	TRBJ2-7	CATRDGGSYEQYF	TGTGCCACCCGGGACGGGGGTTCCTACGAGCAGTACTTC
TRBD2	TRBV6-2/TRBV6-3	many	16	TRBJ2-7	CASSGQGLAGAREQYF	TGTGCCAGCAGTGGCCAGGGACTAGCGGGAGCTAGAGAGCAGTACTTC